This TCR beta chain was captured by sequencing in a study of T cells in Graves' hyperthyroidism and ophthalmopathy. About the research overall: Peripheral blood sampling occurred at initial diagnosis, before any treatment. Study-wide findings and caveats: Most thyroid clonotypes with frequency above 0.001 were detected in blood.

This CDR3 is 12 amino acids long. As concerns this clonotype: What it binds is not known. One end of the junction does not line up with germline, which may come from a read error.

Amplified TCR beta CDR3 regions came from RNA transcripts. HTBI primers were used for first-round RT-PCR of the TCR CDR3. Each CDR3 protein is one row after TCRdb ran MiXCR on the multiplex PCR reads. In the table there are 300,000 to 400,000 distinct CDR3 sequences, roughly 14% of which are singletons. Fresh peripheral blood, more than 8 ml of it, supplied the PBMCs. The clonotype was recovered from a woman aged 30 to 39 with Graves' ophthalmopathy. Sequencing input: blood. This sequence joins TRBV12-3 or TRBV12-4 and TRBJ2-1; D is uncertain. As DNA, the CDR3 is TGTGTCAGCAGTCTGGGCATGGTGAGGCAGTTCTTC. The encoded protein is CVSSLGMVRQFF.